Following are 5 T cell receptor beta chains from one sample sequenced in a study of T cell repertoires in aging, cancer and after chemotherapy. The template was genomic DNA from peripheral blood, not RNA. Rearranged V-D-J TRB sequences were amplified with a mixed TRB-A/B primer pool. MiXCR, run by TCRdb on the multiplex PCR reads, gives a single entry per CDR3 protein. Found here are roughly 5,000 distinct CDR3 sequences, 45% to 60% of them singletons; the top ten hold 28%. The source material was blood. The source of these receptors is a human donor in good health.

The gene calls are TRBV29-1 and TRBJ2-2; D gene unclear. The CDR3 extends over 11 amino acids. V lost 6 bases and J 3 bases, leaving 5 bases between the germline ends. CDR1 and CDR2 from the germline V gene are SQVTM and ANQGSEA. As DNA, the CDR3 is TGCAGCGTCCGTCACACCGGGGAGCTGTTTTTT. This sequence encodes CSVRHTGELFF.

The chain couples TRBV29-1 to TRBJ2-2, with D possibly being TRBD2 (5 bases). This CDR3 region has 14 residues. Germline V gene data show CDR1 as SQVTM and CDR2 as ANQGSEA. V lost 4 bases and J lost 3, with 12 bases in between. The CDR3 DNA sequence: TGCAGCGTTGGGCCCGGAGCGGACACCGGGGAGCTGTTTTTT. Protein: CSVGPGADTGELFF.

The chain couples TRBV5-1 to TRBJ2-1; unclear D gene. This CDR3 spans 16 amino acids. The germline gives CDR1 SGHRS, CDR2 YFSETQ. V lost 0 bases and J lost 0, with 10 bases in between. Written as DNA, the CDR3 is TGCGCCAGCAGCTTGGACGGCACAAGCTCCTACAATGAGCAGTTCTTC. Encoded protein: CASSLDGTSSYNEQFF.

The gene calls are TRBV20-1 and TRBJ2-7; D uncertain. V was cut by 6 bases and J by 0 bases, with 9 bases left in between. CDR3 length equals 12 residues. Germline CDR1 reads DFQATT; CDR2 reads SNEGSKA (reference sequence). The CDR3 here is CSARQSSYEQYF. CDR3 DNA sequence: TGCAGTGCCCGTCAGAGCTCCTACGAGCAGTACTTC.

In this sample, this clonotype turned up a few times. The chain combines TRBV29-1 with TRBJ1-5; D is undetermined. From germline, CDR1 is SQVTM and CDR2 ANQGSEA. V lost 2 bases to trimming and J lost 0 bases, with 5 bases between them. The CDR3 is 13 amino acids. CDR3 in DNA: TGCAGCGTTGAATTAACTAGCAATCAGCCCCAGCATTTT. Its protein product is CSVELTSNQPQHF. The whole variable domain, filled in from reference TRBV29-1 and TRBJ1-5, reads SAVISQKPSRDICQRGTSLTIQCQVDSQVTMMFWYRQQPGQSLTLIATANQGSEATYESGFVIDKFPISRPNLTFSTLTVSNMSPEDSSIYLCSVELTSNQPQHFGDGTRLSIL.